The T cell receptor beta chain under discussion was sequenced for a study of blood T cell repertoires in COVID-19. The wider study: T cells, B-cell-depleted T cells, or PBMCs provided the cDNA or gDNA that served as material.

Data came from immunoSEQ multiplex PCR; TCRdb stores just in-frame clones and leaves some out. Of about 400,000 clones in the sample, 86% are singletons; the top ten hold 7.1%. The Seattle site enrolled patients during active infection and followed them longitudinally. Germline values: CDR1 LNHDA, CDR2 SQIVND (reference sequence). CDR3 length equals 14 residues. V shed 1 base and J shed 10 bases, with 16 bases lying between them. The clonotype originates from a woman aged 55-75 years with COVID-19, enrolled during active disease. The source material was peripheral blood. The chain has TRBV19 and TRBJ1-1; no clear D. CDR3: CASSIVRSGVGAFF. As DNA, the CDR3 is TGTGCCAGTAGTATAGTCCGTAGCGGGGTAGGAGCTTTCTTT. Using reference TRBV19 and TRBJ1-1 for the parts outside the CDR3, the full variable domain is DGGITQSPKYLFRKEGQNVTLSCEQNLNHDAMYWYRQDPGQGLRLIYYSQIVNDFQKGDIAEGYSVSREKKESFPLTVTSAQKNPTAFYLCASSIVRSGVGAFFGQGTRLTVV.